Included here is one TCR beta chain sequence, with context. There are a few counts of this clone. Its antigen remains undetermined. Qualities for individual bases were not recorded, and no much larger clone is one base off. Library preparation employed the immunoSEQ multiplex PCR assay. The multiplex PCR relied on a mix of 60 forward primers for TCR Vbeta segments and 13 reverse primers for TCR Jbeta segments. The CDR3 region of rearranged TCR beta genes was amplified from genomic DNA with a multiplex PCR assay. The Illumina HiSeq System was used to sequence the amplified TCR beta libraries as 87-base-pair reads. In the source study's methods: In a later analysis, tens of millions of unique TCR beta chains were counted across the roughly 670 repertoires, and around 10 million of these chains were shared by at least two donors. Raw reads were error-corrected and collapsed into unique sequences with a nearest-neighbor algorithm that merged closely related sequences to remove PCR and sequencing errors. V, D and J gene segments were assigned by aligning CDR3 sequences to IMGT reference sequences. For a sequence to be retained, a match of at least six nucleotides was required to both a V gene segment and a J gene segment. A rearrangement counted as productive if the CDR3 had no stop codons and remained in frame with V and J, and every other rearrangement counted as non-productive. CDR3 was defined according to IMGT convention as the region running from the second conserved V-encoded cysteine to the conserved J-encoded phenylalanine. The earlier analysis of about 500 of the donors excluded sequences that lacked an unambiguous match to a single V gene segment. In an earlier analysis of around 600 of the donors, V segments were called functional above 56.7% productive rearrangements and were called segregating when the between-donor standard deviation exceeded 5%. A statistical classification framework was built for diagnosing cytomegalovirus status from the catalog of TCR beta chain sequences. In a later analysis, TCR nucleotide sequences were compared against IMGT/GENE-DB human TR gene sequences so that V and J genes could be assigned. In a later analysis, CDR3 sequences and most-parsimonious VDJ recombination scenarios were assigned using the TCRdist pipeline. In a later analysis, each TCR beta chain was defined by its CDR3 amino acid sequence together with its V-gene family, and reads without a unique V-gene family were excluded. As a way to deal with suspected cross-contamination and a sequencing artifact, a later analysis dropped 450 to 700 nucleotide sequences that were highly shared and had low generation probability. A later analysis calculated a clonal expansion index for each public chain from normalized within-repertoire ranks of inferred template counts. In a later analysis, generation probabilities were computed with a VDJ recombination model fitted to out-of-frame rearrangements, and the resulting probabilities were checked against IGoR. In a later analysis, hypergeometric tests were used to score TCR-TCR, TCR-HLA and TCR-CMV co-occurrence, with a repertoire-size bias correction applied to TCR pairs. In a later analysis, false discovery rates were estimated by permuting HLA or CMV assignments 20 times. In a later analysis, co-occurring TCRs were grouped using DBSCAN, with TCRdist sequence similarity added in when clustering inside HLA-allele-positive subsets. Co-occurrence clustering excluded repertoires with fewer than 30,000 or more than 120,000 public chains, plus five with anomalous nucleotide sharing. TCRdb carries this immuneACCESS record with in-frame sequences only. Its versions omit some clonotypes, under half of them owing to an unresolved V gene in the studies checked, with the rest unexplained. That table furnishes V, J and clone size, whereas the DNA furnished D and trimming. The sample records around 65,000 clones, approximately 67% of which are singletons. Around 2.8% of the sample is in the top ten clones.

The cohort was made up of 666 healthy bone marrow donors. All cohort members were sampled while nominally healthy, although unrecorded immune exposures were likely present. The donor tested CMV seronegative and was one of the 352 seronegative cohort members. A peripheral blood sample was collected from each donor, and TCR beta sequencing was performed on peripheral blood mononuclear cells. Genomic DNA was extracted from the blood cell samples with the Qiagen DNeasy Blood Extraction Kit. The CDR3 has 15 amino acids, counting the end cysteine and phenylalanine. Only the CDR3 DNA stays, 45 bases, in frame from base 1. Trimming takes 5 bases off V and 5 bases off J; junction bases not matched to a gene: 10. As encoded in the germline V gene, CDR1 is SGHNT while CDR2 is YENEEA. These data belong to a study of cytomegalovirus exposure and HLA in healthy donors (dated by TCRdb to about 2017). Looking at the study overall: In an earlier analysis of 587 of the donors, 276 Gb of sequence data and approximately 100 million unique TCR beta sequences from 150 million to 200 million T cells were reported. An early release covering roughly 640 HLA-typed donors comprised about 310 gigabases of sequencing data and 65 million to 100 million unique TCR sequences. Of the roughly 400 genotyped donors, 81% fell in the genetic ancestry cluster associated with self-reported Caucasian donors. The study was designed to test whether signatures of past pathogen exposure could be identified by cataloging public T cell receptors. Using immunosequencing, the study profiled T cell repertoires from 550 to 750 subjects and related those repertoires to cytomegalovirus serostatus. A separate validation cohort of roughly 130 different subjects was used in addition to the roughly 670-subject first cohort. High-throughput TCR immunosequencing, statistical association of individual TCRs with disease status, and machine learning were combined to predict cytomegalovirus infection status. To study patterns of TCR occurrence, a later analysis re-analyzed previously published TCR beta repertoires from 550 to 800 donors and added high-resolution HLA genotyping. The later analysis used no new phenotypic data to find candidate immune exposures, relying instead on TCR beta sequences and their occurrence across donors. An earlier analysis of a few hundred of the donors applied high-throughput TCR beta sequencing to assess whether each TCR beta V gene segment acted as functional or pseudogenic. Alongside the repertoire data, information on donor age, sex, ethnicity and CMV serostatus was compiled. In a later genetic analysis, genome-wide SNP genotypes for about 60% of the 666 donors were used, and that subset was treated as a discovery cohort. Every repertoire in the discovery cohort had been generated on one and the same sequencing platform. Class I and class II HLA loci were covered by the typing at four-digit resolution. The number of typed donors differed by locus: roughly 629-630 for A, B, C, DRB1 and DQB1; 500 to 550 for DQA1; some 610 for DPA1; and roughly 470 for DPB1. Because of strong linkage in the cohort, 4 to 6 DR-DQ haplotypes were treated as single units for association and clustering. On average, roughly 250,000 unique TCR beta nucleotide sequences were sequenced per donor among about 400 genotyped donors of the cohort, with roughly a sixth of those sequences being non-productive. Results the study describes overall, beyond this receptor: In both the original and validation cohorts, the classifier was reported to diagnose cytomegalovirus status with high specificity and sensitivity. The presence/absence analyses assumed that sequencing depth was roughly uniform across donors, and that assumption may not be true. In a later analysis, TCR association rates were found to vary across HLA loci, with the most associated TCRs seen for DRB1 alleles and the fewest for HLA-C alleles. In the study, about 150 TCR beta chains were listed as associated with cytomegalovirus. Linkage disequilibrium might explain the correlated functional status among segregating V segments, but an unknown experimental factor could not be excluded. Because HLA typing was missing for some donors at each locus, association tests included only the typed subset. Strong co-occurrence of HLA alleles, especially DR and DQ, made assigning TCR associations to individual alleles difficult. In a later genetic analysis, a missense DCLRE1C variant was associated with V-gene and J-gene trimming of TCR beta chains, and the association was replicated in an independent cohort. In a later analysis, most CMV-associated TCR beta chains were found to appear HLA-restricted, with HLA associations seemingly driven largely by CMV exposure. This cohort had only TCR beta chains sequenced, and the lack of alpha or paired-chain data limited which features could be detected. Most TCR sequences were observed very rarely across donors, whereas some public TCRs were present in many individuals. A cluster of highly shared sequence variants was judged likely to represent a technical artifact of the sequencing pipeline. Broadly in line with IMGT annotations, most TCR beta V segments showed up in productive rearrangements about 87% or about 30% of the time in an earlier analysis of several hundred of the donors. In a later analysis, HLA-associated TCR beta chains showed more clonal expansion and lower generation probabilities than non-associated chains that were equally common. CMV serostatus was the only immune exposure information available for the cohort. In vitro tests confirmed that a few of the cytomegalovirus-associated TCR beta chains recognize cytomegalovirus antigens. A later analysis associated about 16,000 TCR beta sequences with specific HLA alleles at a false discovery rate of 0.05. A later genetic analysis reported fewer N-insertions in productive TCRs among donors in an Asian-associated ancestry cluster than the approximately 700-donor mean. Over 15 rarely observed V segments, including chromosome 9 orphons, were excluded from the earlier analysis of about 600 of the donors because counts were too low. The 87-base-pair reads could not distinguish some IMGT-functional V segments, including TRBV6-2 and TRBV6-3, so those segments were excluded. A further reported finding was that TCR beta sequences accurately predicted the HLA-A and HLA-B alleles for most subjects in the first cohort. According to the authors, the approach could potentially be generalized to other disease states and immunological phenotypes. A later analysis reported that several top co-occurrence clusters appeared linked to parvovirus B19, influenza, CMV and Epstein-Barr virus.

The V gene is TRBV11-3 and the J gene is TRBJ2-7; 9 junctional bases match TRBD1. The receptor's source is a man under 40 in good health and CMV-seronegative. Sequenced sample: PBMCs. The sequenced DNA is TGTGCCAGCAGCGCACGGACAGGGGAAGGCGACGAGCAGTACTTC. This codes for CASSARTGEGDEQYF.